The 27 T cell receptor beta chains below were found in one sample sequenced in a study of cytomegalovirus exposure and HLA in healthy donors. PCR involved 60 Vbeta and 13 Jbeta primers. Only in-frame clones appear in the TCRdb table, and some are missing; sequencing was by immunoSEQ multiplex PCR. The data show some 250,000 clones, about 81% seen once. Sequenced: PBMCs. Receptor source: a woman aged 40-49 years in good health and CMV-seropositive.

Concerning this clone: Mismatch with germline at one junction end may stem from a read error. J is TRBJ1-1 and V is TRBV19, with 8 bases that match TRBD1. This CDR3 comprises 13 residues. Germline V gene lookup returns CDR1 LNHDA and CDR2 SQIVND (reference sequence). The CDR3 protein is CASSLDRGTEAFF. The CDR3 DNA reads TGTGCCAGTAGTTTAGACAGGGGAACTGAAGCTTTCTTT.

The chain is built from TRBV7-9 and TRBJ1-3; D remains ambiguous. Trimming removed 11 bases at V and 0 bases at J, with 14 bases between. The CDR3 has 14 residues. The germline V gene has CDR1 SEHNR and CDR2 FQNEAQ (reference sequence). CDR3 region: CAVSPSGSGNTIYF. The CDR3 DNA reads TGTGCCGTCAGCCCTTCAGGCTCTGGAAACACCATATATTTT.

The chain carries TRBV29-1 and TRBJ2-7; perhaps TRBD1 as D (7 bases). The CDR3 has 13 residues. Germline V gene data show CDR1 as SQVTM and CDR2 as ANQGSEA. The ends were cut back, 4 bases at V and 5 bases at J, with 15 bases in the middle. For the CDR3, the DNA is TGCAGCGTTGGACAGGGAGGAGGAAACGAGCAGTACTTC. Protein sequence: CSVGQGGGNEQYF.

The chain recombines TRBV5-4 with TRBJ2-2, with a tentative D call TRBD1 (5 bases). The V gene lost 4 bases and the J gene lost 1 base, with 11 bases spanning the gap. The germline V gene has CDR1 SGHNT and CDR2 YYREEE (reference sequence). The CDR3 runs to 15 residues. The DNA of the CDR3 is TGTGCCAGCAGCCCGGACACCCTGAACACCGGGGAGCTGTTTTTT. Protein sequence: CASSPDTLNTGELFF.

The V and J genes are TRBV2 and TRBJ2-5; 9 nucleotides line up with TRBD1. There are 14 residues in the CDR3. V lost 6 bases, J lost 8 bases, and 10 bases stayed unmatched. CDR1 is SNHLY, CDR2 FYNNEI, per germline. CDR3: CASSGDRGRDTQYF. The CDR3 bases are TGTGCCAGCAGCGGAGACAGGGGGAGGGACACCCAGTACTTC. Variable domain in full (rest from reference TRBV2 and TRBJ2-5): EPEVTQTPSHQVTQMGQEVILRCVPISNHLYFYWYRQILGQKVEFLVSFYNNEISEKSEIFDDQFSVERPDGSNFTLKIRSTKLEDSAMYFCASSGDRGRDTQYFGPGTRLLVL.

This chain connects TRBV7-9 to TRBJ1-1; D not resolved. The CDR3 spans 14 residues. CDR1 is SEHNR and CDR2 is FQNEAQ in the germline V gene (reference sequence). Trimming pared 5 bases from V and 2 bases from J, leaving 12 bases between. The CDR3 reads CASSRRTGNTEAFF. The CDR3 coding sequence is TGTGCCAGCAGCCGACGGACTGGTAACACTGAAGCTTTCTTT.

This chain links TRBV5-5 with TRBJ1-1; 8 bases are shared with TRBD1. The CDR3 is 13 amino acids. V lost 2 bases to trimming and J lost 7 bases; unmatched junction nucleotides: 4. The germline V gene encodes CDR1 SGHKS and CDR2 YYEKEE (reference sequence). In DNA, the CDR3 is TGTGCCAGCAGCTTCCGGGACAGGTTTGAAGCTTTCTTT. Its protein is CASSFRDRFEAFF.

This chain joins TRBV28 and TRBJ2-1; D is uncertain. The CDR3 runs to 17 residues. Trimming took 6 bases from V and 1 from J, leaving 19 bases between them. Germline V lookup: CDR1 MDHEN, CDR2 SYDVKM. The CDR3: CASRTPSQPASYNEQFF. CDR3 coding DNA: TGTGCCAGCAGAACCCCATCACAGCCGGCGTCCTACAATGAGCAGTTCTTC.

V and J are TRBV4-1 and TRBJ1-2, with D perhaps TRBD1 (6 bases). Germline-derived CDR1 and CDR2 are MGHRA and YSYEKL. V was shortened by 3 bases and J by 3 bases, with 14 bases between the two germline ends. The CDR3 length is 15 residues. The CDR3 DNA follows: TGCGCCAGCAGCCAGTGGGGGGGCTACGACTATGGCTACACCTTC. This codes for CASSQWGGYDYGYTF.

CDR3 sequence reads: CASSAGRGADTQYF. The CDR3 nucleotides are TGTGCCAGCAGTGCGGGGCGGGGCGCAGATACGCAGTATTTT. The rearrangement joins TRBV25-1 to TRBJ2-3; D is perhaps TRBD2 (6 bases). Per germline, CDR1 MGHDK and CDR2 SYGVNS. Trimming took off 4 bases at V and 4 bases at J, with 12 bases between the two ends. This CDR3 region has 14 residues.

This clone has more than one count but fewer than ten. This rearrangement joins TRBV9 to TRBJ2-7; D gene ambiguous. The germline gives CDR1 SGDLS, CDR2 YYNGEE. Trimming took 0 bases from V and 7 from J, leaving 14 bases between them. CDR3 length: 14 amino acids. The CDR3 region is CASSVVSGGGEQYF. The CDR3 coding sequence is TGTGCCAGCAGCGTAGTTTCCGGCGGTGGGGAGCAGTACTTC.

This chain joins TRBV30 and TRBJ2-7; D possibly corresponds to TRBD1 (5 bases). Germline loops: CDR1 GTSNPN, CDR2 SVGIG (reference sequence). Between the trimmed V and J ends, which lost 2 bases and 4 bases, there was a span of 12 bases. The CDR3 is made up of 13 amino acids. CDR3 loop: CAWSQGLPYEQYF. In DNA, the CDR3 is TGTGCCTGGAGTCAGGGCCTCCCGTACGAGCAGTACTTC.

V is TRBV5-4 and J is TRBJ1-2; 10 nucleotides agree with TRBD1. Germline lookup yields CDR1 SGHNT and CDR2 YYREEE (reference sequence). The CDR3 is made up of 16 amino acids. The ends lost 2 bases at V and 6 bases at J; junction bases unmatched: 10. CDR3 residues: CASSLGQGVSLDGYTF. CDR3 in DNA: TGTGCCAGCAGCTTAGGACAGGGGGTCTCGTTGGATGGCTACACCTTC.

This clone is labeled as medium-sized. The chain combines TRBV4-3 with TRBJ2-7; 7 positions match TRBD1. The CDR3 length is 14 residues. Germline CDR1 is LGHNA and CDR2 is YSLEER. Trimming cost V 0 bases and J 3 bases; bases outside gene matches: 2. CDR3 region: CASSQEWDSYEQYF. The CDR3 DNA reads TGCGCCAGCAGCCAAGAATGGGACAGCTACGAGCAGTACTTC.

V usage is TRBV4-1 and J usage is TRBJ1-1; 8 bases match TRBD1. Germline loops: CDR1 MGHRA, CDR2 YSYEKL. The V gene end was trimmed by 6 bases and the J gene end by 6 bases; junction bases not matched to a gene: 9. The CDR3 covers 14 residues. The CDR3 protein is CASRRQGAGPEAFF. CDR3 sequence (DNA): TGCGCCAGCAGGCGGCAGGGGGCTGGTCCTGAAGCTTTCTTT.

The rearrangement links TRBV4-2 to TRBJ2-5, with 8 bases lining up with TRBD1. The closer fit of TRBJ2-7 to the DNA end suggests the J call may be wrong. This CDR3 region has 19 residues. CDR1 and CDR2 from the germline V gene are LGHNA and YNFKEQ. This CDR3 is CASSQVSTGGVGSSYEQYF. CDR3 in DNA: TGTGCCAGCAGCCAAGTTTCCACAGGGGGAGTCGGGAGTTCCTACGAGCAGTACTTC.

The J gene is TRBJ1-4, the V gene TRBV19, with D uncertain. The CDR3 totals 16 residues. Germline loops: CDR1 LNHDA, CDR2 SQIVND (reference sequence). V was clipped by 6 bases and J by 0 bases, with 14 bases between them. CDR3 sequence (DNA): TGTGCCAGTAGCCTAGGAGTTTCGGCAACTAATGAAAAACTGTTTTTT. This codes for CASSLGVSATNEKLFF.

This rearrangement joins TRBV6-5 to TRBJ1-6; 7 nucleotides align to TRBD1. This CDR3 contains 16 residues. Trimming took 2 bases from V and 6 from J; bases not matched to a gene: 7. Germline lookup yields CDR1 MNHEY and CDR2 SVGAGI. This CDR3 reads CASSYATGRSNSPLHF. CDR3 nucleotides: TGTGCCAGCAGTTACGCGACAGGGCGAAGTAATTCACCCCTCCACTTT.

The V and J genes are TRBV7-9 and TRBJ2-5, with 7 bases fitting TRBD1. V lost 1 base to trimming and J lost 4 bases; unmatched junction nucleotides: 3. CDR1 is SEHNR, CDR2 FQNEAQ, per germline (reference sequence). The length of the CDR3 is 14 residues. The CDR3 here is CASSLGGQLETQYF. Written as DNA, the CDR3 is TGTGCCAGCAGCTTAGGGGGACAGCTAGAGACCCAGTACTTC.

This clone showed up just a few times. V gene TRBV7-2 combines with J gene TRBJ2-3; a possible D gene is TRBD2 (6 bases). The CDR3 covers 13 residues. Germline-derived CDR1 and CDR2 are SGHTA and FQGNSA. Between the trimmed V and J ends, which lost 4 bases and 4 bases, there was a span of 9 bases. The CDR3 sequence: CASSSGESDTQYF. In DNA form, the CDR3 reads TGTGCCAGCAGCTCGGGGGAGTCAGATACGCAGTATTTT. Using reference TRBV7-2 and TRBJ2-3 for the parts outside the CDR3, the full variable domain is GAGVSQSPSNKVTEKGKDVELRCDPISGHTALYWYRQSLGQGLEFLIYFQGNSAPDKSGLPSDRFSAERTGGSVSTLTIQRTQQEDSAVYLCASSSGESDTQYFGPGTRLTVL.

This sequence joins TRBV19 and TRBJ1-3; the D gene is possibly TRBD1 (5 bases). This CDR3 spans 16 amino acids. V lost 2 bases and J lost 0, with 11 bases in between. Germline V gives CDR1 LNHDA, CDR2 SQIVND (reference sequence). Here the CDR3 reads CASSIPRGLSGNTIYF. The CDR3 bases are TGTGCCAGTAGTATACCGCGGGGCCTCTCTGGAAACACCATATATTTT.

The CDR3 sequence is CASSEGLAGVETQYF. Written as DNA, the CDR3 is TGTGCCAGCAGTGAAGGACTAGCGGGAGTAGAGACCCAGTACTTC. The chain has TRBV25-1 and TRBJ2-5, with TRBD2 matching over 13 bases. The V gene end was trimmed by 2 bases and the J gene end by 4 bases; junction bases not matched to a gene: 1. Germline V gene sequence: CDR1 MGHDK, CDR2 SYGVNS. The CDR3 spans 15 residues.

In regard to this clone: As the CDR3 is not closed by the conserved phenylalanine or tryptophan, this likely results from a read error. Because the CDR3's place on the DNA is in doubt, the DNA is left out and the CDR3 is given as listed by TCRdb. The rearrangement uses TRBV4-1 and TRBJ2-7; the table's D call, TRBD1, was not checked against the DNA. 13 amino acids form the CDR3, both terminal residues included. Germline V gene data show CDR1 as MGHRA and CDR2 as YSYEKL. The CDR3 protein is CASSQEGHRLPLP.

V is TRBV4-3 and J is TRBJ2-6, with no clear D. The CDR3 is 15 residues long. Looked up from germline, CDR1 is LGHNA and CDR2 is YSLEER. V was shortened by 1 base and J by 3 bases, with 7 bases between the two germline ends. CDR3 sequence (DNA): TGCGCCAGCAGCCAAGGTTACGGTGGGGCCAACGTCCTGACTTTC. Its translation is CASSQGYGGANVLTF.

The chain couples TRBV5-1 to TRBJ1-1; maybe TRBD1 (6 bases). Germline-derived CDR1 and CDR2 are SGHRS and YFSETQ. This CDR3 is 11 amino acids long. Between the trimmed V and J ends, which lost 5 bases and 11 bases, there was a span of 13 bases. The CDR3 nucleotides are TGCGCCAGCAGTCTACAGGGTGATGCTTTCTTT. It translates to CASSLQGDAFF.

This rearrangement joins TRBV5-1 to TRBJ1-4; perhaps TRBD1 as D (5 bases). The V end lost 3 bases, the J end lost 2 bases, and 11 bases lay between the germline ends. Germline values: CDR1 SGHRS, CDR2 YFSETQ. The CDR3 extends over 15 amino acids. DNA for the CDR3: TGCGCCAGCAGCTACCAGGGATCGACTAATGAAAAACTGTTTTTT. It encodes CASSYQGSTNEKLFF.

The chain employs TRBV9 and TRBJ2-1, with 10 nucleotides matching TRBD2. There are 17 residues in the CDR3. Germline loops: CDR1 SGDLS, CDR2 YYNGEE. V trimming: 4 bases; J trimming: 5 bases; junction bases outside the gene matches: 12. The CDR3: CASSRRGLAGANNEQFF. The CDR3 DNA reads TGTGCCAGCAGCCGGAGGGGTCTAGCGGGGGCGAACAATGAGCAGTTCTTC.